The clone carrying this T cell receptor (beta chain) was picked up a small number of times. This entry belongs to a study of blood T cell repertoires in COVID-19. Whole-study context: Acute and convalescent COVID-19 specimens originated in the United States, Italy and Spain. The analysed material was cDNA or gDNA that came from T cells, B-cell-depleted T cells, or PBMCs.

The CDR3 has 11 residues. Germline V gene sequence: CDR1 SEHNR, CDR2 FQNEAQ (reference sequence). Trimming took off 5 bases at V and 0 bases at J, with 2 bases between the two ends. Original processing methods: Counts of nucleated cells, estimated from reference gene primer amplification, were obtained. Clones were read by immunoSEQ multiplex PCR, and TCRdb kept only the in-frame ones, dropping some. V and J calls and clone size are given by that table; D and trimming were obtained from the DNA. Of about 97,000 clones detected, roughly 79% appear once; the ten largest clones hold about 10%. The sequenced sample consisted of peripheral blood. The chain combines TRBV7-9 with TRBJ2-7, with D unresolved. The TCR was taken from a man aged 65 to 79 with acute or convalescent COVID-19. CDR3 region: CASSHSYEQYF. Here the CDR3 DNA reads TGTGCCAGCAGCCACTCCTACGAGCAGTACTTC.